The source of this TCR beta chain is a study of blood T cell repertoires in COVID-19 (TCRdb year 2020). Study-level background: Samples from collaborators originated in the United States, Italy and Spain and spanned both the acute and convalescent phases of COVID-19. The material from the prospective study consisted of cDNA or gDNA derived from T cells, B-cell-depleted T cells, or PBMCs. The dataset comprised deeply sampled blood TCRbeta repertoires from subjects exposed to, actively infected with, or recovered from COVID-19. The repertoires were made available in a free public database intended to serve as a resource for research on the immune response to SARS-CoV-2. Samples came from the ongoing ImmuneRACE study (first 160 participants) plus 1,254 subjects from 6 global collaborators. Nearly every sample came with metadata listing a de-identified subject ID, COVID-19 status, age in years and sex. Where HLA class I and class II types were available, the types were taken from metadata supplied by the sample provider, not from assay-based typing.

A note on this clone: Its antigen is not yet known. Base qualities were left out, and no much larger clone turns up one base away.

Whole blood was collected in K2EDTA tubes by collaborating institutions according to the institutions' own protocols. For TCRbeta analysis, collaborators shipped samples in one of three forms: frozen whole blood, isolated PBMCs, or DNA extracted from either of those sample types. In the germline V gene, CDR1 corresponds to WSHSY and CDR2 to SAAADI. Relative to germline, V is 0 bases shorter and J is 4 bases shorter, with 7 bases between their ends. From its cysteine to its phenylalanine, the CDR3 spans 13 amino acids. The kept DNA is CDR3 alone, 39 bases in frame from the first base. The immunoSEQ Assay, a bias-controlled multiplex PCR, was used to amplify TCRbeta CDR3 regions from genomic DNA. In the authors' own workflow: Nucleated cell counts per sample were estimated from amplification of reference gene primers within the assay. To quantify the absolute abundance of each unique TCRbeta CDR3 rearrangement, sequence reads were collapsed and filtered. For each sample, productive Simpson clonality was calculated as the square root of Simpson's diversity index over productive rearrangements. Held by TCRdb, this immuneACCESS table contains in-frame sequences only and omits some clones. Under half of the omission traces to an unresolved V gene where checked; the cause of the rest is unknown. V, J and clone size are taken as reported in that table, and D and trimming were inferred from the DNA itself. For this sample the table gives over 200,000 clones, of which about 86% were detected only once. The ten largest clones add up to around 6% of the sample.

Broader findings and caveats from the paper: The amount of clinical and demographic metadata varied by source and participant and was provided uncurated.

The TCR was taken from an elderly man with acute or convalescent COVID-19. Sequences were obtained from peripheral blood. This sequence uses TRBV10-2 and TRBJ2-7; a tentative D match to TRBD2 spans 6 bases. The CDR3 region has the sequence CASSESGGYEQYF. The base sequence is TGCGCCAGCAGTGAGTCGGGAGGTTACGAGCAGTACTTC.